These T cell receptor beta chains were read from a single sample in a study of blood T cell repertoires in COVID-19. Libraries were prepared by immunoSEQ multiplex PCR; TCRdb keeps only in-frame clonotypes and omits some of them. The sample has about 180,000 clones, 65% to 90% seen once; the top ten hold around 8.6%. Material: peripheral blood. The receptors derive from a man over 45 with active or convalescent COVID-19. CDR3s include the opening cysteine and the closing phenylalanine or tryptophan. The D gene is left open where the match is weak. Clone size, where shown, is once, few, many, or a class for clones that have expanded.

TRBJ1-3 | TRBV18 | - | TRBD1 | CASSPNSQGKGGNTIYF | TGTGCCAGCTCACCAAACTCACAGGGGAAAGGTGGAAACACCATATATTTT
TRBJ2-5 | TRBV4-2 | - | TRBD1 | CASSQAGGETQYF | TGTGCCAGCAGCCAAGCAGGGGGAGAGACCCAGTACTTC
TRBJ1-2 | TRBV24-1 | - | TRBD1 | CATSDFRQGGILAYGYTF | TGTGCCACCAGTGATTTTCGACAGGGGGGGATCCTCGCCTATGGCTACACCTTC
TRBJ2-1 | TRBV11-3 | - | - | CASSLGTSYSYNEQFF | TGTGCCAGCAGCTTAGGAACTAGCTACTCCTACAATGAGCAGTTCTTC
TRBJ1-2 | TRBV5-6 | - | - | CASSLGSSNYGYTF | TGTGCCAGCAGCTTGGGTAGTAGTAACTATGGCTACACCTTC
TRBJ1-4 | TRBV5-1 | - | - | CASSLGQINEKLFF | TGCGCCAGCAGCTTGGGACAGATTAATGAAAAACTGTTTTTT
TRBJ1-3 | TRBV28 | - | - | CASSLSHRNTIYF | TGTGCCAGCAGTTTATCCCACAGAAACACCATATATTTT
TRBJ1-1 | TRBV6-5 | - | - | CASSYSGQGGAFF | TGTGCCAGCAGTTACTCTGGTCAGGGAGGAGCTTTCTTT
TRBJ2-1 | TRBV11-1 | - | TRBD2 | CASSRSGMASEQFF | TGTGCCAGCAGCCGTAGCGGGATGGCCTCTGAGCAGTTCTTC
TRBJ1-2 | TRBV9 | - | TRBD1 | CASSVGQGYFNYGYTF | TGTGCCAGCAGCGTAGGACAGGGGTACTTTAACTATGGCTACACCTTC
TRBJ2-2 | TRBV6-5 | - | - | CATNQFANTGELFF | TGTGCCACCAACCAGTTCGCGAACACCGGGGAGCTGTTTTTT
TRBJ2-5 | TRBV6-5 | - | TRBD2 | CASTGGSGETQYF | TGTGCCAGCACCGGCGGGAGTGGAGAGACCCAGTACTTC
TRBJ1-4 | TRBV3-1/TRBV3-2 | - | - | CASGGVGNEKLFF | TGTGCCAGCGGCGGGGTTGGTAATGAAAAACTGTTTTTT
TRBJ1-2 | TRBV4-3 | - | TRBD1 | CASSRGQGNIDGYTF | TGCGCCAGCAGCCGAGGACAGGGTAATATTGATGGCTACACCTTC
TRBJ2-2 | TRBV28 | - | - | CASSLNTGELFF | TGTGCCAGCAGTCTGAACACCGGGGAGCTGTTTTTT
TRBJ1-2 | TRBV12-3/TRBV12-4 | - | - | CASSWNRVNGYTF | TGTGCCAGCAGTTGGAACAGGGTCAATGGCTACACCTTC
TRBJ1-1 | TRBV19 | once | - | CASNDHFGSTEAFF | TGTGCCAGTAATGACCATTTTGGGAGCACTGAAGCTTTCTTT
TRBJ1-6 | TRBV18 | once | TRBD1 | CASSPYGDSSPLHF | TGTGCCAGCTCACCATACGGGGACAGCTCACCCCTCCACTTT
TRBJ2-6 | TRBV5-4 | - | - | CASSFGGANVLTF | TGTGCCAGCAGCTTCGGGGGGGCCAACGTCCTGACTTTC
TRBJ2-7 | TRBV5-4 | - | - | CASSSQTSPLRYF | TGTGCCAGCAGCTCCCAGACATCGCCGTTGCGGTACTTC
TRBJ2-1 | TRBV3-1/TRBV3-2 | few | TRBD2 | CASSTRLARVGNEQFF | TGTGCCAGCAGCACCCGACTAGCTAGGGTCGGCAATGAGCAGTTCTTC
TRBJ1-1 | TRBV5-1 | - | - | CASSLVGANTEAFF | TGCGCCAGCAGCTTGGTTGGGGCGAACACTGAAGCTTTCTTT
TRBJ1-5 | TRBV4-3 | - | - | CASSQDGVRNQPQHF | TGCGCCAGCAGCCAAGATGGAGTGCGCAATCAGCCCCAGCATTTT
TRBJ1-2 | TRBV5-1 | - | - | CASSLAIVGANYGYTF | TGCGCCAGCAGCTTGGCTATTGTGGGCGCTAACTATGGCTACACCTTC
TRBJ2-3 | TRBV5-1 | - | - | CASSLNGETYFSTDTQYF | TGCGCCAGCAGCTTGAACGGGGAGACTTACTTTTCCACAGATACGCAGTATTTT
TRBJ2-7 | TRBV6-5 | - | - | CASSAGQPSYEQYF | TGTGCCAGCAGCGCCGGACAGCCTAGCTACGAGCAGTACTTC